Presented here are 27 T cell receptor beta chains from one specimen sequenced in a study of blood T cells in healthy people across ages. PCR was performed a second time for 7 to 11 cycles using a sample-barcoded 5' primer and a J-beta primer mix. Using its own MiXCR run on the 5' RACE reads, TCRdb lists one record per CDR3 protein. This table holds some 760,000 distinct CDR3 sequences, 25% found once. These data also featured in a second study, about T cells of mothers and their children.

Source material: blood. These receptors came from a boy aged 5-17 years in good health.

V is TRBV28 and J is TRBJ2-3; 13 bases agree with TRBD2. Germline CDR1 and CDR2: MDHEN and SYDVKM. CDR3 length: 17 amino acids. J was trimmed by 6 bases and V by 6 bases; bases with no gene match: 12. The CDR3 region is CASSETLLAGGRDTQYF. The CDR3 region has the DNA TGTGCCAGCAGCGAAACCTTACTAGCGGGAGGGAGGGATACGCAGTATTTT.

The rearrangement uses TRBV28 and TRBJ1-4; D call uncertain. There are 13 residues in the CDR3. Germline CDR1 MDHEN, CDR2 SYDVKM. Trimming shortened V by 8 bases and J by 10 bases, and 17 bases separated the two germline ends. The CDR3 loop reads CASGTPGDGKLFF. CDR3 sequence (DNA): TGTGCCAGCGGCACGCCGGGAGATGGAAAACTGTTTTTT.

J is TRBJ1-1 and V is TRBV12-3 or TRBV12-4; D is possibly TRBD1 (5 bases). Trimming took off 7 bases at V and 1 base at J, with 22 bases between the two ends. The CDR3 is 17 amino acids. CDR3 sequence (DNA): TGTGCCAGCATCTTGGGGCGCACGTGGAATCAGAACACTGAAGCTTTCTTT. This codes for CASILGRTWNQNTEAFF.

This chain joins TRBV29-1 and TRBJ1-1, with a possible D match to TRBD1 (5 bases). V was trimmed by 6 bases and J by 4 bases, leaving 12 bases between them. There are 12 residues in the CDR3. CDR1 and CDR2 from the germline V gene are SQVTM and ANQGSEA. The CDR3 loop is CSVRQMSTEAFF. The CDR3 DNA follows: TGCAGCGTGAGACAGATGAGCACTGAAGCTTTCTTT. Drawing the rest from reference TRBV29-1 and TRBJ1-1, the complete variable domain is SAVISQKPSRDICQRGTSLTIQCQVDSQVTMMFWYRQQPGQSLTLIATANQGSEATYESGFVIDKFPISRPNLTFSTLTVSNMSPEDSSIYLCSVRQMSTEAFFGQGTRLTVV.

This clonotype has a handful of counts. The CDR3 DNA reads as TGCAGTGCAAGGGACAGTAGCCCCTACAATGAGCAGTTCTTC. Translated: CSARDSSPYNEQFF. V gene TRBV20-1 combines with J gene TRBJ2-1; 7 bases match TRBD1. The CDR3 sequence is 14 residues long. The V gene's germline CDR1 is DFQATT and CDR2 SNEGSKA (reference sequence). V shed 6 bases, J shed 2 bases, and the junction held 7 bases outside the gene matches.

The rearrangement uses TRBV5-5 and TRBJ2-1, with D perhaps assigned TRBD1 or TRBD2 (5 bases each). Germline loops: CDR1 SGHKS, CDR2 YYEKEE (reference sequence). The CDR3 loop spans 17 amino acids. Trimming took off 1 base at V and 1 base at J, with 15 bases between the two ends. The CDR3 DNA reads TGTGCCAGCAGCTTGAGCCAGGGATGGGGGTCCTACAATGAGCAGTTCTTC. Protein sequence: CASSLSQGWGSYNEQFF.

The V and J genes are TRBV9 and TRBJ2-7; D uncertain. The V end lost 0 bases, the J end lost 2 bases, and 15 bases lay between the germline ends. CDR1 is SGDLS, CDR2 YYNGEE, per germline. The CDR3 is 16 residues long. CDR3 DNA sequence: TGTGCCAGCAGCGTAGGAGTAGCTCTAACAACCTACGAGCAGTACTTC. Its protein is CASSVGVALTTYEQYF.

CDR3 DNA: TGTGCCAGCAGTGACGGTGGAGTCGGGAAGACTGAAGCTTTCTTT. Amino acids: CASSDGGVGKTEAFF. V usage is TRBV2 and J usage is TRBJ1-1; D not resolved. The V gene's germline CDR1 is SNHLY and CDR2 FYNNEI. The CDR3 sequence is 15 residues long. The germline V and J ends were trimmed by 3 bases and 5 bases, with 16 bases remaining between them.

V usage is TRBV15 and J usage is TRBJ2-7, with D possibly called TRBD1 or TRBD2 (6 bases each). The germline CDR1 and CDR2 sequences are LNHNV and YYDKDF (reference sequence). The CDR3 runs to 15 residues. The germline V and J ends were trimmed by 1 base and 6 bases, with 16 bases remaining between them. CDR3 coding DNA: TGTGCCACCAGCAGAGTATGGGGGGCCTCTTCCGAGCAGTACTTC. Encoded protein: CATSRVWGASSEQYF.

A few counts support this clonotype. This chain uses TRBV25-1 with TRBJ1-6; TRBD1 agrees at 9 bases. CDR1 MGHDK and CDR2 SYGVNS come from the germline V gene. This CDR3 is built from 15 residues. Trimming at V came to 7 bases and at J to 6 bases, leaving 7 bases not matched to a gene. The CDR3 here is CASKRTGVLNSPLHF. CDR3 coding DNA: TGTGCCAGCAAAAGGACAGGGGTACTTAATTCACCCCTCCACTTT.

Points on this clonotype: One end of the junction does not line up with germline, which may come from a read error. The genes are TRBV5-6 and TRBJ2-5; tentatively, D is TRBD1 or TRBD2 (5 bases each). Germline V gives CDR1 SGHDT, CDR2 YYEEEE. This CDR3 is built from 17 residues. The CDR3 coding sequence is TGTGCCAGCAGCGGGACCTTCGGCGGAAGTTACCAGGAGACCCAGTACTTC. Translated, it gives CASSGTFGGSYQETQYF.

The CDR3, as DNA: TGTGCCAGCAGCCCGCCTCGGGCTAGCGGGAGCTACGAGCAGTACTTC. Translating gives CASSPPRASGSYEQYF. The chain links TRBV5-5 to TRBJ2-7; TRBD2 matches at 10 bases. V lost 4 bases and J lost 3; bases outside the gene matches: 10. The CDR3 is made up of 16 amino acids. CDR1 and CDR2 (germline): SGHKS, YYEKEE (reference sequence).

The rearrangement joins TRBV20-1 to TRBJ2-5; 8 bases map to TRBD2. The DNA end is a closer match to TRBJ2-1, so the J assignment may be wrong. This CDR3 is 21 amino acids long. CDR1 and CDR2 from the germline V gene are DFQATT and SNEGSKA (reference sequence). The CDR3 sequence is CSARDGRIGWSLTGGLNEQFF. In nucleotides, the CDR3 is TGCAGTGCTAGAGATGGGCGGATAGGATGGTCTTTAACGGGAGGGCTGAATGAGCAGTTCTTC.

This chain uses TRBV29-1 with TRBJ2-1; D is undetermined. The assigned J gene may be wrong: the sequence end matches TRBJ2-7 better. The CDR3 runs to 14 residues. Germline-derived CDR1 and CDR2 are SQVTM and ANQGSEA. The CDR3 region has the DNA TGCAGCGTTGTTGTAGGTCCCATATTGGGCGAGCAGTACTTC. This sequence encodes CSVVVGPILGEQYF.

The gene calls are TRBV7-2 and TRBJ1-2; 8 bases line up with TRBD1. With 1 base clipped from V and 11 bases from J, the junction kept 9 bases outside the gene matches. The CDR3 contains 14 residues. Germline CDR1 and CDR2: SGHTA and FQGNSA. The chain's CDR3 is CASSLGTGIRWYTF. The CDR3, as DNA: TGTGCCAGCAGCTTAGGGACAGGGATAAGATGGTACACCTTC.

V usage is TRBV20-1 and J usage is TRBJ2-2; D perhaps matches TRBD1 (6 bases). Trimming pared 3 bases from V and 7 bases from J, leaving 12 bases between. This CDR3 region has 13 residues. Germline V lookup: CDR1 DFQATT, CDR2 SNEGSKA (reference sequence). The DNA of the CDR3 is TGCAGTGCTAGCAGGGGTAATGGCGGGGAGCTGTTTTTT. Protein sequence: CSASRGNGGELFF.

This clonotype turned up a few times. The V and J genes are TRBV20-1 and TRBJ2-3, with 9 bases lining up with TRBD1. The CDR3 has 17 residues. V trimming: 6 bases; J trimming: 2 bases; junction bases outside the gene matches: 15. CDR1 DFQATT and CDR2 SNEGSKA come from the germline V gene (reference sequence). As DNA, the CDR3 is TGCAGTGCGCTCGACAGGGGGAGAGGGAAAGACACAGATACGCAGTATTTT. Translated, it gives CSALDRGRGKDTDTQYF.

This clonotype was observed a few times. The J gene is TRBJ2-1, the V gene TRBV11-3; 7 bases agree with TRBD2. The ends lost 0 bases at V and 2 bases at J; junction bases unmatched: 7. The germline CDR1 and CDR2 sequences are SGHNT and YENEEA. The CDR3 covers 17 residues. CDR3 residues: CASSLDFNSGTYNEQFF. The CDR3 DNA reads TGTGCCAGCAGCTTAGATTTCAACAGCGGGACCTACAATGAGCAGTTCTTC.

This clonotype occurred a few times. V and J are TRBV7-6 and TRBJ2-7, with 8 bases identical to TRBD1. Looked up from germline, CDR1 is SGHVS and CDR2 is FNYEAQ. This CDR3 is built from 16 residues. With 4 bases clipped from V and 7 bases from J, the junction kept 15 bases outside the gene matches. The CDR3 reads CASSSRQGKAPGEQYF. CDR3 in DNA: TGTGCCAGCAGCTCCAGACAGGGGAAGGCGCCGGGGGAGCAGTACTTC.

This clonotype was counted only a few times. The J gene is TRBJ1-5, the V gene TRBV15; TRBD1 agrees at 7 bases. The CDR3 has 14 amino acids. Germline CDR1 reads LNHNV; CDR2 reads YYDKDF (reference sequence). The J segment lost 6 bases and the V segment lost 3 bases, leaving 5 bases of the junction unmatched. CDR3 in DNA: TGTGCCACCAGCAGCAGACAGGGTAGTCAGCCCCAGCATTTT. This encodes CATSSRQGSQPQHF.

To note about this clonotype: Lacking the conserved final phenylalanine or tryptophan, this CDR3 likely reflects a read error. V is TRBV20-1 and J is TRBJ2-3; D perhaps matches TRBD2 (6 bases). Germline V gene sequence: CDR1 DFQATT, CDR2 SNEGSKA (reference sequence). This CDR3 contains 15 residues. Trimming cost V 3 bases and J 2 bases, with 15 bases left between them. CDR3 amino acids: CSASWGEVYTDTQYL. The CDR3 region has the DNA TGCAGTGCTAGTTGGGGGGAGGTTTACACAGATACGCAGTATCTT.

This clonotype was found a few times. The V call is TRBV11-2, the J call TRBJ2-5; 16 bases line up with TRBD2. V was pared by 4 bases and J by 5 bases, with 13 bases of the junction left unmatched. The CDR3 extends over 19 amino acids. The germline V gene has CDR1 SGHAT and CDR2 FQNNGV. The CDR3 protein is CASSSGTSGGGGFKETQYF. CDR3 DNA: TGTGCCAGCAGCTCCGGGACTAGCGGGGGGGGTGGGTTTAAGGAGACCCAGTACTTC.

CDR3 region: CASRTSGMETQYF. The CDR3 DNA sequence: TGTGCCAGCAGGACTAGCGGGATGGAGACCCAGTACTTC. The gene calls are TRBV6-2 or TRBV6-3 and TRBJ2-5; 11 positions match TRBD2. The CDR3 spans 13 residues. The V gene end was trimmed by 6 bases and the J gene end by 5 bases; junction bases not matched to a gene: 2. Germline V gives CDR1 MNHEY, CDR2 SVGEGT.

This clonotype was observed a handful of times. The chain couples TRBV12-3 or TRBV12-4 to TRBJ1-1; perhaps TRBD1 as D (5 bases). Trimming shortened V by 6 bases and J by 1 base, and 12 bases separated the two germline ends. CDR3 size: 14 residues. The CDR3 DNA reads as TGTGCCAGCAGGCCTACCGGGGGGAACACTGAAGCTTTCTTT. It yields the protein CASRPTGGNTEAFF.

The genes are TRBV25-1 and TRBJ2-5; TRBD2 matches 9 bases. The J call may not be correct, given that the DNA end is closer to TRBJ2-1. The CDR3 runs to 14 residues. Germline CDR1 reads MGHDK; CDR2 reads SYGVNS. The CDR3 here is CASSGGLATDEQFF. CDR3 coding DNA: TGTGCCAGCAGTGGAGGACTAGCGACTGATGAGCAGTTCTTC.

The table lists this clonotype with a few counts. J is TRBJ2-5 and V is TRBV14; 7 bases agree with TRBD1. Germline loops: CDR1 SGHDN, CDR2 FVKESK. Trimming took 1 base from V and 5 from J; bases not matched to a gene: 7. The CDR3 loop spans 15 amino acids. CDR3 protein: CASSQGQGRWETQYF. Written as DNA, the CDR3 is TGTGCCAGCAGCCAAGGACAGGGTCGATGGGAGACCCAGTACTTC. Full variable domain (rest looked up from reference TRBV14 and TRBJ2-5): EAGVTQFPSHSVIEKGQTVTLRCDPISGHDNLYWYRRVMGKEIKFLLHFVKESKQDESGMPNNRFLAERTGGTYSTLKVQPAELEDSGVYFCASSQGQGRWETQYFGPGTRLLVL.

This clonotype has only a few counts. This chain links TRBV28 with TRBJ2-5; 10 positions match TRBD1. Matching the DNA end better, TRBJ2-7 makes the J call doubtful. CDR1 MDHEN and CDR2 SYDVKM come from the germline V gene. The CDR3 consists of 17 residues. CDR3 in DNA: TGTGCCAGCAGTTTAGAACGGCGGACAGGGGGATTCGACGAGCAGTACTTC. Its translation: CASSLERRTGGFDEQYF.